A single sample gave rise to the 15 T cell receptor beta chains below, sequenced in a study of shared clonotypes between healthy human individuals. Profiling relied on immunoSEQ multiplex PCR, and the TCRdb table lists in-frame clones only, not all of them. The sample lists about 610,000 clones, around 97% seen once, with about 0.06% in the top ten. The sequenced sample consisted of naive CD4+ T cells sorted from blood. This sample's subset: CD45RA+ positively selected. All receptors come from a woman under 40 in good health.

The chain links TRBV10-3 to TRBJ1-1; 7 bases line up with TRBD1. CDR1 is ENHRY, CDR2 SYGVKD, per germline. With V trimmed by 6 bases and J by 5 bases, 9 bases remained unmatched. CDR3 length equals 14 residues. CDR3 DNA: TGTGCCATCAGACCGACAGGGATGGAGACTGAAGCTTTCTTT. It translates to CAIRPTGMETEAFF.

The chain joins TRBV5-1 to TRBJ1-5; D gene uncertain. This CDR3 contains 13 residues. Trimming took off 3 bases at V and 4 bases at J, with 8 bases between the two ends. The germline gives CDR1 SGHRS, CDR2 YFSETQ. CDR3 sequence: CASSSDLNQPQHF. CDR3 bases: TGCGCCAGCAGCTCGGACTTAAATCAGCCCCAGCATTTT.

The V call is TRBV4-1, the J call TRBJ2-5; possibly TRBD1 or TRBD2 for D (5 bases each). Germline values: CDR1 MGHRA, CDR2 YSYEKL. The ends were cut back, 1 base at V and 5 bases at J, with 17 bases in the middle. The CDR3 contains 16 residues. The CDR3 loop reads CASSQGRSRDGETQYF. The CDR3 DNA reads as TGCGCCAGCAGCCAAGGGAGGTCCCGGGACGGGGAGACCCAGTACTTC.

The rearrangement links TRBV29-1 to TRBJ1-1; a weak D match, TRBD1 (5 bases). Germline assignment: CDR1 SQVTM and CDR2 ANQGSEA. This CDR3 contains 11 residues. The V gene lost 6 bases and the J gene lost 5 bases, with 10 bases spanning the gap. The CDR3 DNA is TGCAGCGTGATGGGACGGACTGAAGCTTTCTTT. Translating gives CSVMGRTEAFF.

The chain's CDR3 is CASSLQGGGNYGYTF. The CDR3 DNA is TGTGCCAGCAGTTTACAGGGTGGGGGTAACTATGGCTACACCTTC. The V and J genes are TRBV6-6 and TRBJ1-2, with TRBD1 as a possible D gene (6 bases). This CDR3 region has 15 residues. Germline CDR1 reads MNHNY; CDR2 reads SVGAGI (reference sequence). Between the trimmed V and J ends, which lost 4 bases and 1 base, there was a span of 13 bases.

The rearrangement joins TRBV28 to TRBJ1-5, with D tentatively TRBD1 (5 bases). This CDR3 has 15 residues. V gave up 3 bases and J gave up 1 base, with 10 bases separating them. CDR1 is MDHEN, CDR2 SYDVKM, per germline. The CDR3 nucleotides read TGTGCCAGCAGTTTGGACGGGGCCAGCAATCAGCCCCAGCATTTT. This sequence encodes CASSLDGASNQPQHF.

The chain links TRBV27 to TRBJ2-7, with a tentative D call TRBD1 (6 bases). Germline CDR1 and CDR2: MNHEY and SMNVEV (reference sequence). Trimming took off 6 bases at V and 4 bases at J, with 13 bases between the two ends. CDR3 length: 13 residues. CDR3 nucleotide sequence: TGTGCCAGCAGCCCTGACAGGCCGTACGAGCAGTACTTC. Amino acid sequence: CASSPDRPYEQYF.

The rearrangement uses TRBV4-1 and TRBJ2-4, with D perhaps matching TRBD1 or TRBD2 (5 bases each). This CDR3 has 15 residues. CDR1 and CDR2 from the germline V gene are MGHRA and YSYEKL. Trimming cost V 5 bases and J 12 bases, with 23 bases left between them. CDR3 nucleotide sequence: TGCGCCAGCAGCTTCGGGACCAACCCAGGCATTGATCAGTACTTC. Its protein is CASSFGTNPGIDQYF.

The chain recombines TRBV29-1 with TRBJ2-5, with 8 bases aligning to TRBD2. The J call may be wrong; the DNA end is better matched by TRBJ2-7. This CDR3 comprises 15 residues. Germline assignment: CDR1 SQVTM and CDR2 ANQGSEA. DNA of the CDR3: TGCAGCGTTGAATCATTGGTGGGACTAGGCTACGAGCAGTACTTC. It codes for CSVESLVGLGYEQYF.

The chain is built from TRBV28 and TRBJ2-2; 8 nucleotides match TRBD2. Germline CDR1 reads MDHEN; CDR2 reads SYDVKM. This CDR3 has 16 residues. V lost 4 bases, J lost 5 bases, and 9 bases stayed unmatched. CDR3 protein: CASSSVRRGGTGELFF. The CDR3 DNA reads TGTGCCAGCAGTTCCGTGCGCCGGGGGGGTACCGGGGAGCTGTTTTTT.

The CDR3 spells CAWSVPANTEAFF. In DNA, the CDR3 is TGTGCCTGGAGTGTACCAGCTAACACTGAAGCTTTCTTT. This chain connects TRBV30 to TRBJ1-1; D unresolved. Trimming removed 0 bases from V and 2 bases from J, with 7 bases in between. From germline, CDR1 is GTSNPN and CDR2 SVGIG (reference sequence). This CDR3 comprises 13 residues.

The chain links TRBV28 to TRBJ2-5; TRBD1 matches 7 bases. V lost 5 bases and J lost 4; bases outside the gene matches: 1. CDR1 and CDR2 from the germline V gene are MDHEN and SYDVKM. This CDR3 is built from 12 residues. As DNA, the CDR3 is TGTGCCAGCAGTGGACAGGTAGAGACCCAGTACTTC. The encoded protein is CASSGQVETQYF.

This chain uses TRBV27 with TRBJ2-1; D might be TRBD1 or TRBD2, each matching 5 bases. Germline assignment: CDR1 MNHEY and CDR2 SMNVEV (reference sequence). The CDR3 runs to 14 residues. Trimming removed 8 bases at V and 6 bases at J, with 17 bases between. Here the CDR3 reads CASDGTRDFNEQFF. The CDR3 DNA reads as TGTGCCAGCGATGGGACCAGGGATTTCAATGAGCAGTTCTTC.

This chain connects TRBV19 to TRBJ2-1, with 8 positions matching TRBD1. The germline gives CDR1 LNHDA, CDR2 SQIVND (reference sequence). The CDR3 runs 17 residues. Trimming at V came to 6 bases and at J to 8 bases, leaving 18 bases not matched to a gene. The CDR3 DNA follows: TGTGCCAGTAGCCTCTTCCCTCCCGGACAGGGCAAGGATGAGCAGTTCTTC. Encoded protein: CASSLFPPGQGKDEQFF.

The J gene is TRBJ2-1, the V gene TRBV11-3, with D uncertain. The ends were cut back, 0 bases at V and 8 bases at J, with 11 bases in the middle. Germline-derived CDR1 and CDR2 are SGHNT and YENEEA. The CDR3 covers 14 residues. The CDR3 reads CASSLDPQGHEQFF. CDR3 in DNA: TGTGCCAGCAGCTTAGATCCCCAAGGGCATGAGCAGTTCTTC.